Following are 5 T cell receptor beta chains from one sample sequenced in a study of shared clonotypes between healthy human individuals. CD8 cells classed as naive were CD45RO-negative and positively selected for CCR7, excluding terminally differentiated effector memory CD45RA+ cells. Assay used: immunoSEQ multiplex PCR; TCRdb lists only in-frame clones, some missing. The table records about 820,000 clones, more than 85% of them present only once. The sequencing input was naive CD8+ T cells sorted from blood. The receptors were gathered from a man between 25 and 39 years old in good health.

Note on this clone: Other DNA sequences in the sample encode the same CDR3. Here the CDR3 DNA reads TGTGCCAGCAGTTTAAGTTACAATGAGCAGTTCTTC. This codes for CASSLSYNEQFF. The chain has TRBV28 and TRBJ2-1; D not resolved. The germline V gene has CDR1 MDHEN and CDR2 SYDVKM. Trimming removed 2 bases from V and 4 bases from J, with 3 bases in between. The CDR3 is 12 residues long.

This clone has only a few counts. Other DNA sequences in this sample translate to the same CDR3. The chain links TRBV7-9 to TRBJ2-5; possible D gene TRBD1, 5 bases. Germline V CDR1 and CDR2: SEHNR, FQNEAQ (reference sequence). V shed 1 base and J shed 1 base, with 7 bases lying between them. The CDR3 loop spans 14 amino acids. DNA for the CDR3: TGTGCCAGCAGCTTAGTTGACAGCCAAGAGACCCAGTACTTC. Translating gives CASSLVDSQETQYF.

This rearrangement joins TRBV11-2 to TRBJ2-7; TRBD2 aligns across 10 bases. The CDR3 length is 14 residues. Germline CDR1 and CDR2: SGHAT and FQNNGV. V lost 5 bases and J lost 4; bases outside the gene matches: 5. CDR3 DNA: TGTGCCAGCAGCGCGGGACTAGCGAATTACGAGCAGTACTTC. Its protein is CASSAGLANYEQYF.

The chain links TRBV7-6 to TRBJ2-5; TRBD1 matches at 9 bases. There are 14 residues in the CDR3. Germline CDR1 and CDR2: SGHVS and FNYEAQ. V gave up 5 bases and J gave up 2 bases; unmatched junction bases: 3. In DNA form, the CDR3 reads TGTGCCAGCAGCCCGGGACAGGGACAAGAGACCCAGTACTTC. Its protein product is CASSPGQGQETQYF.

Points on this clone: This sample also contains other DNA sequences that code for the same CDR3. V gene TRBV27 combines with J gene TRBJ2-7, with 14 bases matching TRBD2. V was clipped by 3 bases and J by 2 bases; unmatched bases: 0. CDR3 length: 15 residues. Germline CDR1 reads MNHEY; CDR2 reads SMNVEV (reference sequence). As DNA, the CDR3 is TGTGCCAGCAGTTTGACTAGCGGGAGGGCCTACGAGCAGTACTTC. It specifies CASSLTSGRAYEQYF.